The entry below describes one T cell receptor beta chain. The antigen remains unidentified. The sample belongs to a study of cytomegalovirus exposure and HLA in healthy donors. Researchers ran the PCR with 60 Vbeta and 13 Jbeta primers. Sequencing used immunoSEQ multiplex PCR; TCRdb keeps in-frame clones, though not all of them. This sample has roughly 63,000 clones; roughly 77% occur once, and the top ten carry approximately 22%. This CDR3 is built from 15 residues. Trimming pared 2 bases from V and 4 bases from J, leaving 17 bases between. The germline V gene has CDR1 GTSNPN and CDR2 SVGIG (reference sequence). Findings of the study overall: It was confirmed in vitro that a few of the CMV-associated chains were specific for CMV antigens.

Sample: PBMCs. The chain uses TRBV30 and TRBJ1-2; D perhaps matches TRBD1 (6 bases). This receptor was obtained from a woman in her 40s in good health and CMV-seropositive. The CDR3 nucleotides are TGTGCCTGGAGTCTGGGACACCTCCCGGTCTATGGCTACACCTTC. This encodes CAWSLGHLPVYGYTF.